This T cell receptor (beta chain) was sequenced in a study of pediatric ulcerative colitis. Germline V lookup: CDR1 MNHNY, CDR2 SVGAGI (reference sequence). The CDR3 spans 16 residues. Trimming stripped 2 bases from V and 4 bases from J, with 17 bases between. Rectal tissue came from one to two pinch biopsies taken at colonoscopy. Clones were read by immunoSEQ multiplex PCR, and TCRdb kept only the in-frame ones, dropping some. The sample includes tens of thousands of clones, roughly 73% seen only once; the top ten take 0.7% to 0.95%. Sequencing input: gut tissue. V gene TRBV6-6 combines with J gene TRBJ1-2, with D possibly being TRBD1 (6 bases). This sequence was found in a boy aged 5-17 years with moderate ulcerative colitis. The CDR3 DNA reads as TGTGCCAGCAGTTACCCTCACAGGGCTGGAGTCTATGGCTACACCTTC. As protein: CASSYPHRAGVYGYTF.